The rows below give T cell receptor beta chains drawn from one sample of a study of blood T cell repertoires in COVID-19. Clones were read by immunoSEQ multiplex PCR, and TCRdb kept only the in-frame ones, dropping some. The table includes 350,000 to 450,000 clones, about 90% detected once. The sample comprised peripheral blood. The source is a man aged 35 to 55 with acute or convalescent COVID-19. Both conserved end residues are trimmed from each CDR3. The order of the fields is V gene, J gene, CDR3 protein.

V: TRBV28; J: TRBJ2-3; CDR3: ASSSPLAPTDTQY
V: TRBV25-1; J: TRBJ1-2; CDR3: ASSGGYGYT
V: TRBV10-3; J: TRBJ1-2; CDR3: AISELTGADGYT
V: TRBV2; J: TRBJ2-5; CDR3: ASSLTGRGETQY
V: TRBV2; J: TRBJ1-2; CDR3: ATDRDRGNYGYT
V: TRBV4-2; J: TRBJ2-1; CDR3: ASSQEIAEYNEQF
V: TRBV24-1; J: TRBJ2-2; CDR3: ATSGLSANTGELF
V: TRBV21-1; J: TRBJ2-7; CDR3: ASSPHRGHEQY
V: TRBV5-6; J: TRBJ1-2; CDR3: ASSLEPGGGYT
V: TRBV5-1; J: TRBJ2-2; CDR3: ASRGAGIGTGELF
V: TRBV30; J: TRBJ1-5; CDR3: AWNSQGDQPQH
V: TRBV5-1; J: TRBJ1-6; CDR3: ASSLAVGQPNSPLH
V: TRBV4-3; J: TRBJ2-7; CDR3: ASSQVVTGGEQY
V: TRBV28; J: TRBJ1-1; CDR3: ASIIRSAF
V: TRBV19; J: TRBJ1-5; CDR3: ASETYSYHRYSNQPQH
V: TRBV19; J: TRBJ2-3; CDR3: ASSTGERGDTQY
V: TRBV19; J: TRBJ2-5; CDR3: ASSIGPGPGGETQY
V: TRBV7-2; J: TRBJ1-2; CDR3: ASSFSGPYGYT
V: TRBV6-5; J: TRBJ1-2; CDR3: ASSTSGTANGYT
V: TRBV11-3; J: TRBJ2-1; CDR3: ASSLLPRSSLF
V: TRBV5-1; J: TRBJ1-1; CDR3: ASSSRGGGTEAF
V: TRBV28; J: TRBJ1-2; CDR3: ASRTGTGLFYGYT
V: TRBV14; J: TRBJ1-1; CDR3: ASSRLGINTEAF
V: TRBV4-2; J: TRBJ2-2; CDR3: ASSQLGTGDFYTGELF
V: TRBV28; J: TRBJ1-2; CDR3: ASSLGRRVDGYT
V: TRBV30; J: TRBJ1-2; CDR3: AWSPRDRDYLSYGYT
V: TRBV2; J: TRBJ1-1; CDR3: ASSTGPDTEAF
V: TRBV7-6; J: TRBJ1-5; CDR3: ASSPTGGLNQPQH
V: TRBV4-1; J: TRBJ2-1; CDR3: ASRGGLLYNEQF
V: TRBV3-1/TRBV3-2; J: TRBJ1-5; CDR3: ASSQTGNQPQH
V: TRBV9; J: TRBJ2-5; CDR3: ASSVGVAGWETQY
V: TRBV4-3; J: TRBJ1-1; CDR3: ASSPDVGARGIESF
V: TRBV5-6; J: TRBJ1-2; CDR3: ASSVYGRGTVGYT
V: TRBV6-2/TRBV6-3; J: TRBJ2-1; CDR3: ASSRGQGDSEQF
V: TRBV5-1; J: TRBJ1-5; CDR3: ASSAGSGNQPQH
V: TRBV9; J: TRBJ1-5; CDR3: ASSGRDSNQPQH
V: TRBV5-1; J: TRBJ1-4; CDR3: ASKDREEEKLF
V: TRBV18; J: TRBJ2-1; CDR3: ASSPLLGASSYNEQF
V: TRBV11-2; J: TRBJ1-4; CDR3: ASSLVIAAATNEKLF
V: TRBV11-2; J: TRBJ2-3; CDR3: ASSLQAGTDTQY
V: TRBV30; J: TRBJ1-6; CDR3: AWSVTRAQQGNSPLH
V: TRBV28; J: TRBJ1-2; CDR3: ASKLGGAGGYT
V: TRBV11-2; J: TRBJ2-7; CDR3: ASSSHRGKGYEQY
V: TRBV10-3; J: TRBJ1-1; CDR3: AISENQVWTEAF
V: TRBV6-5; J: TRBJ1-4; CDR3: ASSRSMNPREKLF
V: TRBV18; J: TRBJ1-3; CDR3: ASSSFGQGGGGDTIY
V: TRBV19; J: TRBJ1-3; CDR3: ASSTFGSTESFGNTIY
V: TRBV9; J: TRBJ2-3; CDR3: ASSLQQLATDTQY
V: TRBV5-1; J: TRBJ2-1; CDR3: ASSVQGAENEQF
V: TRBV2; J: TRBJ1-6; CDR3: ASSGQGLNSPLH
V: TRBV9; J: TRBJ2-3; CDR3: ASSGYTGLASADTQY
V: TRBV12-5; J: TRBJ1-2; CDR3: ASGLGRVFGGYT
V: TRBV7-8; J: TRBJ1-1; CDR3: ASSLMDRNTEAF